The 2 T cell receptor beta chains below all came from one sample that was sequenced in a study of blood T cell repertoires in COVID-19. TCRdb's table, derived via immunoSEQ multiplex PCR, lists solely in-frame clones and lacks some. The sample has tens of thousands of clones; around 78% are singletons. The sequenced material came from peripheral blood. The receptors come from a human donor in a cohort sampled during active COVID-19.

Here the CDR3 reads CASSPRVDNTEAFF. DNA of the CDR3: TGTGCCAGCTCACCCAGGGTGGACAACACTGAAGCTTTCTTT. The rearrangement uses TRBV18 and TRBJ1-1; maybe TRBD1 (5 bases). V was trimmed by 3 bases and J by 2 bases, leaving 10 bases between them. CDR1 is KGHSH and CDR2 is LQKENI in the germline V gene. This CDR3 spans 14 amino acids.

This clone turned up a few times. The chain uses TRBV28 and TRBJ2-3; TRBD1 matches at 7 bases. The CDR3 loop spans 15 amino acids. With 5 bases clipped from V and 3 bases from J, the junction kept 8 bases outside the gene matches. Germline V gene lookup returns CDR1 MDHEN and CDR2 SYDVKM. CDR3 DNA: TGTGCCAGCAGTCCTAGGGGGCATCCGACAGATACGCAGTATTTT. Translating gives CASSPRGHPTDTQYF.